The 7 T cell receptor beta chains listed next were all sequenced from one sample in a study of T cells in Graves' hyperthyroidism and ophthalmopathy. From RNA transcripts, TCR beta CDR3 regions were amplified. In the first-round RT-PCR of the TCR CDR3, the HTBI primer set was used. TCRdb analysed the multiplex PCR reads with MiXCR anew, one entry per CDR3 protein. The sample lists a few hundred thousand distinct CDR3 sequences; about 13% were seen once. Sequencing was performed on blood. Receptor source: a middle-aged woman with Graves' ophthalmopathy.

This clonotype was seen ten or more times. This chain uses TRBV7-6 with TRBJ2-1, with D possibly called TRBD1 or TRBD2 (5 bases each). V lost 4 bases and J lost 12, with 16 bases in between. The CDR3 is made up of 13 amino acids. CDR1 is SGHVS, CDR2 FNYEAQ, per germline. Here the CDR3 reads CASSSGRGQGQFF. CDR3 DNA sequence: TGTGCCAGCAGCTCGGGGAGAGGGCAGGGGCAGTTCTTC.

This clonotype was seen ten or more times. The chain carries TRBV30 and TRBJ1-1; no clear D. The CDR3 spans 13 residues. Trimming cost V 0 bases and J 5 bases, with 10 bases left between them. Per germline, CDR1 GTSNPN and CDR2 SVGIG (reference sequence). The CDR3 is CAWSVSRETEAFF. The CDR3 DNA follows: TGTGCCTGGAGTGTTAGCCGAGAGACTGAAGCTTTCTTT.

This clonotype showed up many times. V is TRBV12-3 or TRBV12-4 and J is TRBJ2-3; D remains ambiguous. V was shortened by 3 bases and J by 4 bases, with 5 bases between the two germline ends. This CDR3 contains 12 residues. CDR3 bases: TGTGCCAGCAGTTTCGACTCAGATACGCAGTATTTT. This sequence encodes CASSFDSDTQYF.

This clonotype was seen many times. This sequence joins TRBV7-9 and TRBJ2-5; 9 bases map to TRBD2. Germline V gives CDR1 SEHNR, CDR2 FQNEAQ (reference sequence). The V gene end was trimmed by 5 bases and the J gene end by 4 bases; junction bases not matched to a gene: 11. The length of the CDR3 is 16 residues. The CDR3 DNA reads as TGTGCCAGCAGCCCTCCGGGCGGGGGGGCCGTAGAGACCCAGTACTTC. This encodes CASSPPGGGAVETQYF.

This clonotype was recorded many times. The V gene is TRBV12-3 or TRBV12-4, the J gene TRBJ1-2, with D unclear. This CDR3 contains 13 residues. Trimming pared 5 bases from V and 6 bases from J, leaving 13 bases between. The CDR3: CASSPLRFNGYTF. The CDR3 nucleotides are TGTGCCAGCAGTCCCTTACGGTTCAATGGCTACACCTTC.

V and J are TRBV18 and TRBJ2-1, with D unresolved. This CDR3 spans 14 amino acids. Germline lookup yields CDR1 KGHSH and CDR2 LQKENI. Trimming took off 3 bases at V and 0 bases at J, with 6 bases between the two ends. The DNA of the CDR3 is TGTGCCAGCTCACCGCCTACCTCCTACAATGAGCAGTTCTTC. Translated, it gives CASSPPTSYNEQFF.

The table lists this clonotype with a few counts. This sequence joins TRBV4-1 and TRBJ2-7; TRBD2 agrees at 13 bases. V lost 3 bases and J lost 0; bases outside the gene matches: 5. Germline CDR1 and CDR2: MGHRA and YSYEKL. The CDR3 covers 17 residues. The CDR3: CASSQFGTSGASYEQYF. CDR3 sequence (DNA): TGCGCCAGCAGCCAGTTCGGGACTAGCGGGGCCTCCTACGAGCAGTACTTC.